Below are 24 T cell receptor beta chains sequenced from a single sample in a study of T-cell reconstitution after alpha-beta-depleted transplantation in children. Molecular barcoding with unique molecular identifiers was used for the TCRbeta library. TCRdb itself ran the PCR reads through MiXCR, one entry per CDR3 protein. This table holds approximately 190,000 distinct CDR3 sequences, roughly 6.3% found once. Material: PBMCs, obtained before TCRalphabeta/CD19-depleted stem cell transplant. Receptors were obtained from a girl less than two years old with combined immunodeficiency, due to receive a stem cell transplant.

Ten or more counts support this clonotype. The chain recombines TRBV7-9 with TRBJ2-4; D gene ambiguous. Trimming took off 0 bases at V and 6 bases at J, with 12 bases between the two ends. Germline V gene data show CDR1 as SEHNR and CDR2 as FQNEAQ (reference sequence). This CDR3 has 15 amino acids. The chain's CDR3 is CASSLAPPNLNIQYF. For the CDR3, the DNA is TGTGCCAGCAGCTTAGCGCCCCCGAATTTAAACATTCAGTACTTC.

This clonotype appeared many times. The chain links TRBV5-1 to TRBJ2-6; the D gene is possibly TRBD2 (5 bases). V lost 5 bases to trimming and J lost 0 bases, with 18 bases between them. The CDR3 extends over 18 amino acids. Germline lookup yields CDR1 SGHRS and CDR2 YFSETQ. CDR3 bases: TGCGCCAGCAGTCCGGTGGAGGTTTTCTTCTCTGGGGCCAACGTCCTGACTTTC. Protein product: CASSPVEVFFSGANVLTF.

In this sample, this clonotype turned up many times. The gene calls are TRBV4-3 and TRBJ2-5; 7 nucleotides match TRBD2. CDR3 size: 19 residues. Trimming removed 0 bases from V and 3 bases from J; junction bases left unmatched: 16. Germline values: CDR1 LGHNA, CDR2 YSLEER. CDR3 loop: CASSQDLLWLAESKETQYF. DNA for the CDR3: TGCGCCAGCAGCCAAGATCTTCTGTGGCTAGCGGAAAGCAAAGAGACCCAGTACTTC.

This clonotype was picked up many times. The V call is TRBV6-2 or TRBV6-3, the J call TRBJ2-3; maybe TRBD2 (5 bases). CDR3 length: 14 amino acids. V gave up 7 bases and J gave up 2 bases, with 13 bases separating them. Germline CDR1 MNHEY, CDR2 SVGEGT. Written as DNA, the CDR3 is TGTGCCAGCAACTTTGGACTTTCCACAGATACGCAGTATTTT. Encoded protein: CASNFGLSTDTQYF.

As for this clonotype: The junction and the germline gene differ at one end; a read error may be behind it. The CDR3 DNA reads as TGTGCCAGCAGCCAAGCCCGGAAGGGAGCAGATACGCAGTGTTTT. It specifies CASSQARKGADTQCF. V is TRBV4-2 and J is TRBJ2-3; D perhaps matches TRBD2 (5 bases). Germline CDR1 is LGHNA and CDR2 is YNFKEQ. The CDR3 runs to 15 residues.

This clonotype was seen at least ten times. The V call is TRBV12-3 or TRBV12-4, the J call TRBJ2-7; no clear D gene. The CDR3 has 12 residues. V lost 6 bases and J lost 4, with 10 bases in between. CDR3 region: CASRSHRYEQYF. Written as DNA, the CDR3 is TGTGCCAGCAGAAGCCACAGATACGAGCAGTACTTC.

This clonotype was picked up many times. The genes are TRBV7-2 and TRBJ2-3; a possible D gene is TRBD2 (7 bases). Germline CDR1 SGHTA, CDR2 FQGNSA. Trimming removed 0 bases at V and 6 bases at J, with 22 bases between. The CDR3 contains 18 residues. The CDR3 here is CASSLAALVGGPVDTQYF. The CDR3 DNA is TGTGCCAGCAGCTTAGCGGCTCTAGTGGGGGGGCCAGTGGATACGCAGTATTTT. The whole variable domain, filled in from reference TRBV7-2 and TRBJ2-3, reads GAGVSQSPSNKVTEKGKDVELRCDPISGHTALYWYRQSLGQGLEFLIYFQGNSAPDKSGLPSDRFSAERTGGSVSTLTIQRTQQEDSAVYLCASSLAALVGGPVDTQYFGPGTRLTVL.

This clonotype was detected a few times. J is TRBJ2-1 and V is TRBV9; the match to TRBD2 covers 14 bases. From germline, CDR1 is SGDLS and CDR2 YYNGEE. With V trimmed by 3 bases and J by 3 bases, 17 bases remained unmatched. The CDR3 is made up of 21 amino acids. CDR3 region: CASSARRTSTSGGVIYNEQFF. CDR3 sequence (DNA): TGTGCCAGCAGCGCCCGTAGGACCTCGACTAGCGGGGGGGTTATCTACAATGAGCAGTTCTTC. Using reference TRBV9 and TRBJ2-1 for the parts outside the CDR3, the full variable domain is DSGVTQTPKHLITATGQRVTLRCSPRSGDLSVYWYQQSLDQGLQFLIQYYNGEERAKGNILERFSAQQFPDLHSELNLSSLELGDSALYFCASSARRTSTSGGVIYNEQFFGPGTRLTVL.

This clonotype was seen repeatedly, ten times or more. V and J are TRBV7-2 and TRBJ2-1; 12 bases line up with TRBD2. Germline V gene lookup returns CDR1 SGHTA and CDR2 FQGNSA. V trimming: 5 bases; J trimming: 9 bases; junction bases outside the gene matches: 8. This CDR3 contains 15 residues. CDR3 protein: CASSQLAGGVGEQFF. DNA for the CDR3: TGTGCCAGCAGCCAACTAGCGGGGGGAGTCGGTGAGCAGTTCTTC.

This clonotype was detected ten times or more. The chain carries TRBV7-3 and TRBJ2-3; D remains ambiguous. Germline CDR1 reads SGHTA; CDR2 reads FQGTGA. This CDR3 has 15 residues. V was shortened by 1 base and J by 6 bases, with 14 bases between the two germline ends. Here the CDR3 DNA reads TGTGCCAGCAGCTTAATAGGGTTTCTCGGGGATACGCAGTATTTT. This sequence encodes CASSLIGFLGDTQYF.

This clonotype occurred many times. The chain couples TRBV7-2 to TRBJ2-3; no firm D call. The CDR3 is made up of 13 amino acids. Germline CDR1 and CDR2: SGHTA and FQGNSA. V was pared by 1 base and J by 5 bases, with 7 bases between. In DNA form, the CDR3 reads TGTGCCAGCAGCTTAGTCTGGGAAGATACGCAGTATTTT. This translates into CASSLVWEDTQYF.

This clonotype was seen many times. The chain carries TRBV12-3 or TRBV12-4 and TRBJ2-1; D not certain. This CDR3 is built from 13 residues. Trimming took off 6 bases at V and 10 bases at J, with 16 bases between the two ends. The CDR3 nucleotides are TGTGCCAGCAGAGCAGCCCCAGATCCGGAGCAGTTCTTC. Translated, it gives CASRAAPDPEQFF.

This clonotype has ten or more counts. The chain joins TRBV29-1 to TRBJ2-2, with 7 bases aligning to TRBD1. The V and J ends lost 6 bases and 6 bases, in that order; junction bases with no gene match: 7. Germline values: CDR1 SQVTM, CDR2 ANQGSEA. The CDR3 runs 13 residues. CDR3 sequence: CSVQTGKSGELFF. The CDR3 region has the DNA TGCAGCGTCCAGACAGGGAAGTCCGGGGAGCTGTTTTTT.

This clonotype has at least ten counts. This chain joins TRBV12-3 or TRBV12-4 and TRBJ2-2; D uncertain. V lost 4 bases and J 6 bases, leaving 12 bases between the germline ends. The CDR3 sequence is 14 residues long. CDR3 DNA: TGTGCCAGCAGTTACGCTTCGGGCGCCGGGGAGCTGTTTTTT. Translation: CASSYASGAGELFF.

This clonotype has ten or more counts. This sequence joins TRBV20-1 and TRBJ1-1; the D is unclear. Germline V gives CDR1 DFQATT, CDR2 SNEGSKA (reference sequence). Trimming pared 1 base from V and 1 base from J, leaving 7 bases between. CDR3 length equals 13 residues. The CDR3 DNA follows: TGCAGTGCTAGAGTTGCAGGGAACACTGAAGCTTTCTTT. Protein: CSARVAGNTEAFF.

This clonotype was seen many times. CDR3 nucleotides: TGCAGTGCTAGTTCTCTAGGGAATCAGCCCCAGCATTTT. Translation: CSASSLGNQPQHF. The chain links TRBV20-1 to TRBJ1-5; D unclear. Trimming cost V 3 bases and J 4 bases, with 10 bases left between them. CDR3 length: 13 residues. Per germline, CDR1 DFQATT and CDR2 SNEGSKA (reference sequence).

This clonotype came up many times. The V call is TRBV12-3 or TRBV12-4, the J call TRBJ2-1; TRBD2 matches 7 bases. Trimming took 6 bases from V and 3 from J; bases not matched to a gene: 2. This CDR3 has 13 residues. CDR3 in amino acids: CASSRTSYNEQFF. The CDR3 DNA reads as TGTGCCAGCAGCCGGACTAGCTACAATGAGCAGTTCTTC.

This clonotype occurred many times. The chain links TRBV5-5 to TRBJ2-1, with a weak D call TRBD2 (6 bases). The CDR3 spans 14 residues. V shed 5 bases and J shed 6 bases, with 15 bases lying between them. Germline assignment: CDR1 SGHKS and CDR2 YYEKEE (reference sequence). In nucleotides, the CDR3 is TGTGCCAGCAGTTGGGGGGTACTACCCAATGAGCAGTTCTTC. It codes for CASSWGVLPNEQFF.

This clonotype was seen repeatedly, ten times or more. J is TRBJ2-1 and V is TRBV2; 13 bases are a match to TRBD2. Trimming at V came to 6 bases and at J to 8 bases, leaving 16 bases not matched to a gene. Germline V gene sequence: CDR1 SNHLY, CDR2 FYNNEI. The CDR3 length is 18 residues. The CDR3 loop reads CASRIQLGTSGIRDEQFF. The CDR3 DNA reads as TGTGCCAGCAGGATACAGTTAGGGACTAGCGGGATTCGCGATGAGCAGTTCTTC.

Turning to this clonotype: A much larger clone differs from this one at a single base, so this may be a read error. The chain couples TRBV5-1 to TRBJ2-5; unclear D gene. Germline assignment: CDR1 SGHRS and CDR2 YFSETQ. The CDR3 length is 15 residues. The DNA for the CDR3 is TGCGCCAGCAGCTTTTTAACAACCGGTAAAGAGTCCCAGTACTTC. This encodes CASSFLTTGKESQYF. The full variable domain, in which reference TRBV5-1 and TRBJ2-5 provide the parts outside the CDR3, is KAGVTQTPRYLIKTRGQQVTLSCSPISGHRSVSWYQQTPGQGLQFLFEYFSETQRNKGNFPGRFSGRQFSNSRSEMNVSTLELGDSALYLCASSFLTTGKESQYFGPGTRLLVL.

J is TRBJ2-7 and V is TRBV4-2; D gene uncertain. V was pared by 0 bases and J by 0 bases, with 12 bases between. The CDR3 runs 16 residues. Germline V gene lookup returns CDR1 LGHNA and CDR2 YNFKEQ. The DNA of the CDR3 is TGTGCCAGCAGCCAAGACGACGGGTATAGCTCCTACGAGCAGTACTTC. It encodes CASSQDDGYSSYEQYF.

About this clonotype itself: A read error may be the cause here, since a much bigger clone is one base away. The chain links TRBV5-1 to TRBJ2-1, with D unclear. Germline V gene data show CDR1 as SGHRS and CDR2 as YFSETQ. This CDR3 is built from 16 residues. CDR3 sequence reads: CASSLDLWQTYNEEFF. The CDR3 DNA follows: TGCGCCAGCAGCTTGGATCTTTGGCAGACCTACAATGAGGAGTTCTTC.

This chain links TRBV11-3 with TRBJ2-2; TRBD1 matches 10 bases. The CDR3 covers 16 residues. Trimming removed 5 bases from V and 6 bases from J; junction bases left unmatched: 9. Germline-derived CDR1 and CDR2 are SGHNT and YENEEA. The CDR3 spells CASSRAGQGSPGELFF. DNA for the CDR3: TGTGCCAGCAGCCGGGCGGGACAGGGGAGCCCCGGGGAGCTGTTTTTT.

Many counts were recorded for this clonotype. This chain links TRBV3-1 with TRBJ2-1; 14 bases match TRBD2. This CDR3 is 16 amino acids long. Germline V gives CDR1 LGHDT, CDR2 YNNKEL (reference sequence). Trimming cost V 3 bases and J 7 bases; bases outside gene matches: 5. CDR3 bases: TGTGCCAGCAGCCAGGCCGGGACTAGCGGGGGTAATGAGCAGTTCTTC. Encoded protein: CASSQAGTSGGNEQFF.